This TCR beta chain was identified during a study of T cells after yellow fever vaccination. Study at large: Researchers used SMART-Seq v4 Ultra Low Input to prepare fractions that had low cell numbers.

Overall study results and limits: It was a weaker secondary response, yet one that peaked faster, at day 5 versus 15. Post-booster samples contained most primary-vaccination clones (about 96% CD4, roughly 88% CD8).

With V trimmed by 6 bases and J by 2 bases, 11 bases remained unmatched. Germline values: CDR1 MDHEN, CDR2 SYDVKM. This CDR3 contains 17 residues. This clonotype was counted only a few times. The antigen is unknown. It was through 5'RACE template switching that TCR cDNA was made, with a universal primer site and UMIs added. A single record per CDR3 protein comes from TCRdb applying MiXCR to the 5' RACE reads. The data hold 620,000 or so distinct CDR3 sequences, with roughly a sixth observed a single time. Sample: PBMCs, taken about 5 days after the first yellow fever vaccination. The origin of this receptor is a man in his late teens or twenties who received the YFV17D yellow fever vaccine. The V call is TRBV28, the J call TRBJ1-2; the match to TRBD1 covers 11 bases. CDR3 amino acids: CASSPPGQGGYNYGYTF. DNA of the CDR3: TGTGCCAGCAGCCCCCCGGGACAGGGGGGGTACAACTATGGCTACACCTTC.